The sequence of this T cell receptor (beta chain) was determined in a study of regulatory T cells in long-lasting Graves disease. Study-wide context: Treatment with antithyroid drugs for over 5 years, together with positive TSH receptor antibodies, meant persistent Graves' disease. Study-level results: Thyroid tissue was not studied; only peripheral blood was. Lower TCR diversity was seen in persistent Graves' patients than in newly diagnosed ones.

CDR3 length: 13 amino acids. Germline assignment: CDR1 SGHRS and CDR2 YFSETQ. Library construction for TCR beta used iRepertoire HTBI primers and Arm-PCR of CDR3 regions. TCRdb re-analysed the multiplex PCR reads in MiXCR, keeping a single row per CDR3 protein. The table shows more than 300,000 distinct CDR3 sequences, with about 18% occurring only once. Stated time point: persistent/refractory GD, antithyroid drugs over 5 years with positive TRAb. PBMC-extracted RNA yielded the TCR library. A volume of 7 to 9 milliliters of peripheral blood was collected in EDTA tubes. This clonotype was recorded a few times. As yet, its antigen is unknown. A read error may produce the germline difference seen at one junction end.

The chain carries TRBV5-1 and TRBJ1-2; 10 bases match TRBD1. The starting material was peripheral blood mononuclear cells (PBMCs), obtained when the disease was refractory, from a patient treated with antithyroid drugs. The source of this sequence is a female donor with Graves disease. The CDR3: CASSLDRGNGYTF. The DNA of the CDR3 is TGTGCCAGCAGCTTGGACAGGGGGAATGGCTACACCTTC.